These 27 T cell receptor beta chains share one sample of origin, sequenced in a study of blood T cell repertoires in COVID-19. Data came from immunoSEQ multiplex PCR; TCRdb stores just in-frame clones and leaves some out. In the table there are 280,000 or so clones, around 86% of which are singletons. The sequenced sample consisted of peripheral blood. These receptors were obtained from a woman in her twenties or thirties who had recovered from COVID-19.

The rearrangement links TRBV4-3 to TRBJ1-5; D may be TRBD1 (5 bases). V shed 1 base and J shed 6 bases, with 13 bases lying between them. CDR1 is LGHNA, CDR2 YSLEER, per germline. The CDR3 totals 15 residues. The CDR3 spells CASSQVAGSGQPQHF. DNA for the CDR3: TGCGCCAGCAGCCAAGTGGCAGGGTCGGGTCAGCCCCAGCATTTT.

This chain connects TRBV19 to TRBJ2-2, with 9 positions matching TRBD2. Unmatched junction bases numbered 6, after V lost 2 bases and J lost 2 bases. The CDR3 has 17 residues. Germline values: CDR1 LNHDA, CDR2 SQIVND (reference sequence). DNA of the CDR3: TGTGCCAGTAGTATATCCGCGGGGGGGCACAACACCGGGGAGCTGTTTTTT. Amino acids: CASSISAGGHNTGELFF.

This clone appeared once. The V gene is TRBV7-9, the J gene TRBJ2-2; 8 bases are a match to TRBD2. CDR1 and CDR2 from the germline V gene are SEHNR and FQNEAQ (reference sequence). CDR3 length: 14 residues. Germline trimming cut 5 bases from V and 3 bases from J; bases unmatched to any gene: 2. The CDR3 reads CASSGRGDTGELFF. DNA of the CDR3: TGTGCCAGCAGCGGGCGGGGGGACACCGGGGAGCTGTTTTTT.

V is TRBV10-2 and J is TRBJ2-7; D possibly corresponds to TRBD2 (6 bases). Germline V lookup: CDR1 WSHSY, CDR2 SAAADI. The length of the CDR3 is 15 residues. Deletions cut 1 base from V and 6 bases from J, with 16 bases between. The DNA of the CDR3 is TGCGCCAGCAGTGAGTTTTCGGGAGACAGAGGCGAGCAGTACTTC. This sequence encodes CASSEFSGDRGEQYF.

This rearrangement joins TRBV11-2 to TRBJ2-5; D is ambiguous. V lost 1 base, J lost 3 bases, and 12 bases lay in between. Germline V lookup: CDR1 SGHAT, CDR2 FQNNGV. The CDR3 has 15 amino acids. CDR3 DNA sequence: TGTGCCAGCAGCTTAGGGGCCCTCAACGAAGAGACCCAGTACTTC. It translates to CASSLGALNEETQYF. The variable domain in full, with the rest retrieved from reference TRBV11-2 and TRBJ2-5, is EAGVAQSPRYKIIEKRQSVAFWCNPISGHATLYWYQQILGQGPKLLIQFQNNGVVDDSQLPKDRFSAERLKGVDSTLKIQPAKLEDSAVYLCASSLGALNEETQYFGPGTRLLVL.

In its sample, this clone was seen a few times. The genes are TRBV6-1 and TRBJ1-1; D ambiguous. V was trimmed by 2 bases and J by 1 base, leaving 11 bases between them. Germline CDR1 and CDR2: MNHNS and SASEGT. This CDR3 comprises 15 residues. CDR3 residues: CASSETVEGNTEAFF. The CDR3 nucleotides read TGTGCCAGCAGTGAAACCGTGGAGGGGAACACTGAAGCTTTCTTT.

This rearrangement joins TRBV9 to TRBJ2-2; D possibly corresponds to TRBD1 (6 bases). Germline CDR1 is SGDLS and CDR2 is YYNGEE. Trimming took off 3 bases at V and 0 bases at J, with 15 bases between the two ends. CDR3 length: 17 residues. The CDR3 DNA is TGTGCCAGCAGCGCGATCGACAGGATCGCGAACACCGGGGAGCTGTTTTTT. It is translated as CASSAIDRIANTGELFF.

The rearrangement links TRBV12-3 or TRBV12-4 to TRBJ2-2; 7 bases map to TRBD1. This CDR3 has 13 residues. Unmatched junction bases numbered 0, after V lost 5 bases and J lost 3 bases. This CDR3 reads CASSQGDTGELFF. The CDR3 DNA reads TGTGCCAGCAGTCAGGGGGACACCGGGGAGCTGTTTTTT.

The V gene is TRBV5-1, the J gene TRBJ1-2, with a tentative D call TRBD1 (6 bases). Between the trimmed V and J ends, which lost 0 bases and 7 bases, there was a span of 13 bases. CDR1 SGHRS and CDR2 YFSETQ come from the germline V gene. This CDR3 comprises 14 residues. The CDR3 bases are TGCGCCAGCAGCTTGGTTACAGGGCCGGCTGGCTACACCTTC. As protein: CASSLVTGPAGYTF.

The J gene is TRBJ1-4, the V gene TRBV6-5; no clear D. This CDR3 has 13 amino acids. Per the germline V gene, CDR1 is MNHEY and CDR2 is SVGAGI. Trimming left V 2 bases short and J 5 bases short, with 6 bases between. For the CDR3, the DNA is TGTGCCAGCAGTTACGTAATCAATGAAAAACTGTTTTTT. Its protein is CASSYVINEKLFF.

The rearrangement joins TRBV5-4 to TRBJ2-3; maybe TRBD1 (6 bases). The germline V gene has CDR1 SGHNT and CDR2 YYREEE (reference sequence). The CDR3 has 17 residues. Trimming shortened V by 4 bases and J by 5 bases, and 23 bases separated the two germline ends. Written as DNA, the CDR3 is TGTGCCAGCAGCCCGACCCCGGACAGCCTCCCCCGAGATACGCAGTATTTT. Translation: CASSPTPDSLPRDTQYF. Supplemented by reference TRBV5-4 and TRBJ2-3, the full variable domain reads ETGVTQSPTHLIKTRGQQVTLRCSSQSGHNTVSWYQQALGQGPQFIFQYYREEENGRGNFPPRFSGLQFPNYSSELNVNALELDDSALYLCASSPTPDSLPRDTQYFGPGTRLTVL.

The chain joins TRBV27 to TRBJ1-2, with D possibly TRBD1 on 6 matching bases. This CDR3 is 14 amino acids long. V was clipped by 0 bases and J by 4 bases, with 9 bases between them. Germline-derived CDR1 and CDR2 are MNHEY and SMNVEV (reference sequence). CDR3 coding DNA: TGTGCCAGCAGTTTATCCGGGACAAGCTATGGCTACACCTTC. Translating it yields CASSLSGTSYGYTF.

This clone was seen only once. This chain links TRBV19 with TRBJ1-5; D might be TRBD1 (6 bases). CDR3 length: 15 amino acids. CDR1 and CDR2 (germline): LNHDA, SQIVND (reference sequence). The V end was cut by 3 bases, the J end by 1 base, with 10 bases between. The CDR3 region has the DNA TGTGCCAGTAGTATCAGGGGACCAAGCAATCAGCCCCAGCATTTT. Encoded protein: CASSIRGPSNQPQHF.

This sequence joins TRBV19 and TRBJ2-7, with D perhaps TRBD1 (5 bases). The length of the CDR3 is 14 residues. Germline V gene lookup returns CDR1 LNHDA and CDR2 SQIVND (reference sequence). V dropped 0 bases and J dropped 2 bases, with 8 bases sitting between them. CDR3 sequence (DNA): TGTGCCAGTAGTATAGAAAGGGGCCCCTACGAGCAGTACTTC. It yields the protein CASSIERGPYEQYF.

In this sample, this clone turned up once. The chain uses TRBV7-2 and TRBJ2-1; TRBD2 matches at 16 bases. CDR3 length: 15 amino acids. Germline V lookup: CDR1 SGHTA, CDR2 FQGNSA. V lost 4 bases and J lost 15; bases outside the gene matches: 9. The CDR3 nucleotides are TGTGCCAGCAGCTATCCGGGACTAGCGGGAGGGCATCCGTTCTTC. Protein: CASSYPGLAGGHPFF.

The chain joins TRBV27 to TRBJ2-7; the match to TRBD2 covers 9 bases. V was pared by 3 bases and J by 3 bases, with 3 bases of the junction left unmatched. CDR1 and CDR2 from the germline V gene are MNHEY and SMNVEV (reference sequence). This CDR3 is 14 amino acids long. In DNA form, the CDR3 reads TGTGCCAGCAGTTTTTCTAGCGGGGACTACGAGCAGTACTTC. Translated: CASSFSSGDYEQYF.

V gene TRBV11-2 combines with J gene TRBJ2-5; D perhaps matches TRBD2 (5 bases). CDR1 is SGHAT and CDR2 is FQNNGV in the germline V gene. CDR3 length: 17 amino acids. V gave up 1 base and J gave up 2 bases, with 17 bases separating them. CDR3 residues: CASSLGGYSRDQETQYF. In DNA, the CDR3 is TGTGCCAGCAGCTTAGGAGGGTACTCGAGAGATCAAGAGACCCAGTACTTC.

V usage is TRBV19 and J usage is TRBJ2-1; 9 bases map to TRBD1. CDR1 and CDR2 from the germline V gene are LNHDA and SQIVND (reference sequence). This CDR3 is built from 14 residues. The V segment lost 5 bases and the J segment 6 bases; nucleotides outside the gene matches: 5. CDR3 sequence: CASSVQGALNEQFF. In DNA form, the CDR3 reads TGTGCCAGTAGTGTACAGGGGGCCCTCAATGAGCAGTTCTTC.

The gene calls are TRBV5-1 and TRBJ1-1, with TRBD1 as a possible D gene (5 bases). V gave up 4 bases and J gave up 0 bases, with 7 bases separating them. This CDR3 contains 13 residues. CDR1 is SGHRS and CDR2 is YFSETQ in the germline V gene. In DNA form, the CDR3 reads TGCGCCAGCAGCCTGACAGTGAACACTGAAGCTTTCTTT. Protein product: CASSLTVNTEAFF.

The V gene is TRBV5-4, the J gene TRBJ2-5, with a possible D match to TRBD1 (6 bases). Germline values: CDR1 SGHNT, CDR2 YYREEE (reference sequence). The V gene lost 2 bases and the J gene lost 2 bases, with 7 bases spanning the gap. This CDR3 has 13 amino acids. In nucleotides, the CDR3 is TGTGCCAGCAGCTTCACAGGGCAAGAGACCCAGTACTTC. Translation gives CASSFTGQETQYF.

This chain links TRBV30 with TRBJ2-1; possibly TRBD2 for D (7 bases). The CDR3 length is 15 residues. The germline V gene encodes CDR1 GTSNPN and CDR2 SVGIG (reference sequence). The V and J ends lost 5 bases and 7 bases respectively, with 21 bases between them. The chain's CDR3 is CAWEKRGGLGNEQFF. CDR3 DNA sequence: TGTGCCTGGGAAAAAAGGGGGGGCCTTGGGAATGAGCAGTTCTTC.

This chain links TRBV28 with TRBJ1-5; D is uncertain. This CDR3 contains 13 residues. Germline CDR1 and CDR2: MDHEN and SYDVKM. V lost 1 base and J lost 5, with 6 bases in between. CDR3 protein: CASSLYADQPQHF. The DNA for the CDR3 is TGTGCCAGCAGTTTATATGCGGATCAGCCCCAGCATTTT.

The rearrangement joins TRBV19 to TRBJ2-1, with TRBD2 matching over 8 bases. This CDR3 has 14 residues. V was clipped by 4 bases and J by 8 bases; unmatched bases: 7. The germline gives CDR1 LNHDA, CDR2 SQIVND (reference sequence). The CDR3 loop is CASSKSGGLDEQFF. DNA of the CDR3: TGTGCCAGTAGTAAAAGCGGGGGCTTAGATGAGCAGTTCTTC.

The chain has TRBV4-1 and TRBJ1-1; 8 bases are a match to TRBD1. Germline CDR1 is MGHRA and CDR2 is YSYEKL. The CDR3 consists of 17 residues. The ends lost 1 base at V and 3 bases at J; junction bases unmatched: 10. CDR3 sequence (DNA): TGCGCCAGCAGCCAAGCCGCCGGTCAACAGGGGGACACTGAAGCTTTCTTT. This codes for CASSQAAGQQGDTEAFF.

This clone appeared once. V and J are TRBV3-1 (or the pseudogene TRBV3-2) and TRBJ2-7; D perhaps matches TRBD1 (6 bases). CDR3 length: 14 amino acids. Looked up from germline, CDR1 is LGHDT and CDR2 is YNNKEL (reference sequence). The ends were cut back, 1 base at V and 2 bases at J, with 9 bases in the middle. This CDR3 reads CASSQGQATYEQYF. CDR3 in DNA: TGTGCCAGCAGCCAAGGACAGGCAACCTACGAGCAGTACTTC.

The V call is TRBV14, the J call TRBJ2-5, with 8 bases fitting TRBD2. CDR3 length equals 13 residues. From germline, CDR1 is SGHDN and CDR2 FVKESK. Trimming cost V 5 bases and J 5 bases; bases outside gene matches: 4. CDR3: CASSKGLGETQYF. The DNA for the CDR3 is TGTGCCAGCAGCAAGGGACTAGGGGAGACCCAGTACTTC.

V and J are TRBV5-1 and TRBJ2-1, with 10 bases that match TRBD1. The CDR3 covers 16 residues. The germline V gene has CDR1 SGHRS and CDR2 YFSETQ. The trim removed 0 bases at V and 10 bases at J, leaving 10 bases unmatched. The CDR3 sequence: CASSLGGSGTGDEQFF. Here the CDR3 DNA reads TGCGCCAGCAGCTTGGGGGGATCCGGGACAGGGGACGAGCAGTTCTTC.